This T cell receptor beta chain was recorded in a study of OX40 agonist ivuxolimab in advanced cancers. Overall study context: The dose-escalation cohort had hepatocellular carcinoma, melanoma, renal cell or head and neck cancer.

Autoimmune disease history or systemic immunosuppression led to patient exclusion. Germline V lookup: CDR1 SGHNT, CDR2 YENEEA. The CDR3 runs 13 residues. Trimming shortened V by 7 bases and J by 7 bases, and 16 bases separated the two germline ends. Remarks on this clone: Its antigen is not identified.

Using immunoSEQ multiplex PCR, the repertoire was profiled, and TCRdb retains in-frame clones only, with some absent. The sample lists about 61,000 clones, roughly 90% occurring once. Findings of the study overall: There were, on average, more expanded clones in CD8+ T cells than in CD4+.

The source of this sequence is an adult with an advanced solid tumor such as melanoma, head and neck, liver or kidney cancer. The sequencing here drew on CD4+ or CD8+ T cells sorted from blood, taken in a trial of the OX40 agonist ivuxolimab. This rearrangement joins TRBV11-3 to TRBJ1-2, with D possibly being TRBD1 (6 bases). The CDR3 nucleotides read TGTGCCAGCACCCAGTCCAGGGGAACTGGCTACACCTTC. The encoded protein is CASTQSRGTGYTF.